This T cell receptor (beta chain) emerged from a study of metastatic and nonmetastatic thyroid tumors. About the study: Malignant and benign thyroid patients had repertoires compared in peripheral blood and tumor or nodule tissue.

This clone was observed a handful of times. Its antigen is currently unknown. As the CDR3 is not closed by the conserved phenylalanine or tryptophan, this likely results from a read error. The germline V and J ends were trimmed by 2 bases and 5 bases, with 12 bases remaining between them. The CDR3 sequence is 14 residues long. The germline CDR1 and CDR2 sequences are MNHNS and SASEGT. Thyroid surgery had not been preceded by any treatment in any patient. Study-level results: Significantly greater TCR beta diversity was reportedly found in malignant thyroid tumors than in benign nodules (in blood and tumor).

Under the authors' procedure: In papillary thyroid cancer, a distant-metastasis classifier was built using CDR3 differences across clinicopathological groups. TCRdb re-clonotyped the PCR reads through MiXCR. These V and J calls are TCRdb output, not the study's own analysis. The sample holds about 33,000 clones, 15% to 20% seen once. The sequenced material came from blood. This chain joins TRBV6-1 and TRBJ1-2; D ambiguous. This clonotype originated in a male donor with papillary thyroid cancer or a benign thyroid nodule (not recorded which). Some clones in this sample may be carry-over from other donors' samples. The CDR3 loop is CASSELGTGYGYTL. CDR3 DNA: TGTGCCAGCAGTGAACTGGGAACTGGGTATGGCTACACCCTC.